This TCR beta chain was identified in a study of cytomegalovirus exposure and HLA in healthy donors. PCR primers comprised 60 Vbeta and 13 Jbeta primers. TCRdb's copy holds only in-frame clones and misses some; the assay was immunoSEQ multiplex PCR. The table lists fewer than 150,000 clones, 75% to 85% of them singletons, with 1% in the top ten. In the case of this clone: Antigen unknown.

General observations from the study: It emerged from a later analysis that several of the most significant clusters appeared to be linked to common viral pathogens. A list of roughly 160 TCR beta chains associated with cytomegalovirus was given.

This CDR3 has 14 residues. Trimming took 0 bases from V and 1 from J, leaving 5 bases between them. Germline CDR1 is SGDLS and CDR2 is YYNGEE. J is TRBJ1-5 and V is TRBV9; D gene unclear. This clonotype was sampled from a man in his forties or fifties in good health and CMV-seronegative. Material: PBMCs. Here the CDR3 DNA reads TGTGCCAGCAGCGTAGATGGCAGCAATCAGCCCCAGCATTTT. It codes for CASSVDGSNQPQHF.